This T cell receptor (beta chain) stems from a study of OX40 agonist ivuxolimab in advanced cancers. Autoimmune disease history or systemic immunosuppression meant exclusion. CDR1 is KGHSH, CDR2 LQKENI, per germline. The CDR3 length is 15 residues. The V gene lost 4 bases and the J gene lost 0 bases, with 7 bases spanning the gap. The repertoire was sequenced with immunoSEQ multiplex PCR; TCRdb's copy has only in-frame clones and lacks some. The data contain approximately 77,000 clones, just under 95% of them seen just once; the ten biggest clones take up around 0.3%. The source is an adult with an advanced solid tumor such as melanoma, head and neck, liver or kidney cancer. The rearrangement joins TRBV18 to TRBJ2-6; D is unclear. The sequencing here drew on CD4+ or CD8+ T cells sorted from blood, taken in a trial of the OX40 agonist ivuxolimab. In nucleotides, the CDR3 is TGTGCCAGCTCACTATTGGACTCTGGGGCCAACGTCCTGACTTTC. Protein product: CASSLLDSGANVLTF.